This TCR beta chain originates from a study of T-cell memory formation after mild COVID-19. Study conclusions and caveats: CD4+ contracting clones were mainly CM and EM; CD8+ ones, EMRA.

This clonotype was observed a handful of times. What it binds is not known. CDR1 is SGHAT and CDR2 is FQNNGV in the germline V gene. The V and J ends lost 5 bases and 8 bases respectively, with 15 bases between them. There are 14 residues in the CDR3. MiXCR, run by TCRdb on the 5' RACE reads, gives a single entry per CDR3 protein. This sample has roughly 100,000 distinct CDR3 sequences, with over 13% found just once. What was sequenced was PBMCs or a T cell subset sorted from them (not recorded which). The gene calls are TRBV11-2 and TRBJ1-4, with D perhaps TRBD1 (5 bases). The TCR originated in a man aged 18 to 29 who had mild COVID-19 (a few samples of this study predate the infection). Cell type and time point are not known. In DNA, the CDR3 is TGTGCCAGCAGCCTGGGGGGAGGCAACGAAAAACTGTTTTTT. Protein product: CASSLGGGNEKLFF. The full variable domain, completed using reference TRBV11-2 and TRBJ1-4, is EAGVAQSPRYKIIEKRQSVAFWCNPISGHATLYWYQQILGQGPKLLIQFQNNGVVDDSQLPKDRFSAERLKGVDSTLKIQPAKLEDSAVYLCASSLGGGNEKLFFGSGTQLSVL.